This T cell receptor beta chain was captured in a study of OX40 agonist ivuxolimab in advanced cancers. Concerning this clone: Its specificity is not known.

Study findings and constraints: The study found that CD8+ T cells averaged more expanded clones than CD4+.

The method was immunoSEQ multiplex PCR; TCRdb's version includes in-frame clones alone and lacks a portion of them. The sample consists of fewer than 70,000 clones, more than 85% of them appearing once. This CDR3 has 15 residues. The trim removed 0 bases at V and 3 bases at J, leaving 2 bases unmatched. Germline V gene sequence: CDR1 SGDLS, CDR2 YYNGEE. The receptor was derived from an adult with an advanced solid tumor such as melanoma, head and neck, liver or kidney cancer. Material: CD4+ or CD8+ T cells sorted from blood, obtained in a trial of the OX40 agonist ivuxolimab. The chain has TRBV9 and TRBJ2-3, with 9 positions matching TRBD2. The CDR3 bases are TGTGCCAGCAGCGTAGGTAGCGGGAGTACAGATACGCAGTATTTT. It codes for CASSVGSGSTDTQYF. The full variable domain, in which reference TRBV9 and TRBJ2-3 provide the parts outside the CDR3, is DSGVTQTPKHLITATGQRVTLRCSPRSGDLSVYWYQQSLDQGLQFLIQYYNGEERAKGNILERFSAQQFPDLHSELNLSSLELGDSALYFCASSVGSGSTDTQYFGPGTRLTVL.